Listed here is a single T cell receptor (beta chain). The sample is drawn from a study of response to subunit inactivated influenza vaccine. MiXCR, run by TCRdb on the RT-PCR reads, gives a single entry per CDR3 protein. The sample contains more than 700,000 distinct CDR3 sequences, approximately 21% of which appear only once. The V end was cut by 6 bases, the J end by 1 base, with 9 bases between. The CDR3 is 13 amino acids. This chain links TRBV12-3 or TRBV12-4 with TRBJ1-1, with D uncertain. This receptor was identified in a man aged 50-59 years who received an inactivated influenza vaccine. The sequenced sample was PBMCs from blood, obtained roughly 5 days after vaccination. CDR3 in DNA: TGTGCCAGCAGACTAGGAACGAACACTGAAGCTTTCTTT. Translation: CASRLGTNTEAFF.